This TCR beta chain was identified during a study of T cells after yellow fever vaccination. In the study overall: SMART-Seq v4 Ultra Low Input handled preparation of low-cell-number fractions. Findings of the study overall: Clones that expanded after primary vaccination mostly reappeared after the booster (96% CD4, 75% to 90% CD8).

Synthesis of TCR cDNA relied on 5'RACE template switching, which attached a universal primer site and UMIs. TCRdb re-derived calls from the 5' RACE reads in MiXCR, one entry per CDR3 protein. The sample gives just under 600,000 distinct CDR3 sequences, about 13% of which show up once; roughly an eighth is in the top ten. CDR3 length: 12 residues. CDR1 MNHNY and CDR2 SVGAGI come from the germline V gene (reference sequence). Only a few counts were recorded for this clonotype. The antigen is not known. One end of the junction is discordant with germline, which a read error may explain. Material: PBMCs, obtained on the day of the yellow fever booster vaccination. The chain uses TRBV6-6 and TRBJ2-7, with TRBD1 matching 10 bases. The receptor's source is a man under 40 who received the YFV17D yellow fever vaccine. Here the CDR3 DNA reads TGTGCCAGCGGGACAGGGGCCGTGGCACTCCACTTC. It encodes CASGTGAVALHF.